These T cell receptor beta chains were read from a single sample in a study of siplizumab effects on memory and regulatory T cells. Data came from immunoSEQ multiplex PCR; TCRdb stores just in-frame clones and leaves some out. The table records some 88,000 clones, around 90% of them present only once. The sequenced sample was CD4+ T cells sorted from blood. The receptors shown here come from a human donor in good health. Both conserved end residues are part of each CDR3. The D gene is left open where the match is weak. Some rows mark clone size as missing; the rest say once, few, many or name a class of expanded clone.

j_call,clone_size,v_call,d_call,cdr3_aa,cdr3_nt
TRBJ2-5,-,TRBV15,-,CATSRAGNQETQYF,TGTGCCACCAGCAGAGCTGGGAACCAAGAGACCCAGTACTTC
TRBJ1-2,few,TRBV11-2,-,CASARPEAYGYTF,TGTGCCAGCGCCCGGCCGGAGGCCTATGGCTACACCTTC
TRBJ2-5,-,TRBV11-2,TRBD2,CASSFSGRAGETQYF,TGTGCCAGCAGCTTTAGCGGGAGGGCCGGGGAGACCCAGTACTTC
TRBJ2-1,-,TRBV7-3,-,CASSLPPSDEQFF,TGTGCCAGCAGCTTACCCCCCTCCGATGAGCAGTTCTTC
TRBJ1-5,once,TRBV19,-,CASSTTGISNQPQHF,TGTGCCAGTAGTACCACAGGGATTAGCAATCAGCCCCAGCATTTT
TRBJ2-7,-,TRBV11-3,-,CASSWDRLSYEQYF,TGTGCCAGCAGCTGGGACCGTCTCTCCTACGAGCAGTACTTC
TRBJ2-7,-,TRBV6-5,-,CASTLGYEQYF,TGTGCCAGCACATTGGGGTACGAGCAGTACTTC
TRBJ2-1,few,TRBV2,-,CASVWTFNEQFF,TGTGCCAGCGTGTGGACTTTCAATGAGCAGTTCTTC
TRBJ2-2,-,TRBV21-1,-,CASSLPEARNTGELFF,TGTGCCAGCAGCCTACCGGAAGCTAGGAACACCGGGGAGCTGTTTTTT
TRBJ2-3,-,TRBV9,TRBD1,CASSRLTGADTQYF,TGTGCCAGCAGCCGCTTGACAGGGGCAGATACGCAGTATTTT
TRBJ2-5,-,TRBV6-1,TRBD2,CASSEFLAGLQETQYF,TGTGCCAGCAGTGAATTCCTAGCGGGCCTACAAGAGACCCAGTACTTC
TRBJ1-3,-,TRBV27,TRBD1,CASSPRTGRAFSGNTIYF,TGTGCCAGCAGTCCAAGGACAGGCCGGGCTTTCTCTGGAAACACCATATATTTT
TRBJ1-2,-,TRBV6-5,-,CASSRASLRSDGYTF,TGTGCCAGCAGTAGAGCCTCTCTCCGGTCGGATGGCTACACCTTC
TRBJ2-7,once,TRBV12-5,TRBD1,CASGSQSTTGAGYEQYF,TGTGCTAGTGGTTCCCAATCCACGACAGGGGCCGGCTACGAGCAGTACTTC
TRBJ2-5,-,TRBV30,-,CAWSPKETQYF,TGTGCCTGGAGTCCGAAAGAGACCCAGTACTTC
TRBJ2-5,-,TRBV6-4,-,CASSRLEGETQYF,TGTGCCAGCAGTCGACTAGAAGGGGAGACCCAGTACTTC
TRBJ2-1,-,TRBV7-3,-,CASSLIAASYNEQFF,TGTGCCAGCAGCTTAATCGCGGCTTCCTACAATGAGCAGTTCTTC
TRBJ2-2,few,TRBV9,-,CASSVAKATNTGELFF,TGTGCCAGCAGCGTAGCTAAGGCCACGAACACCGGGGAGCTGTTTTTT
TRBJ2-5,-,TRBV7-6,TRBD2,CASSLGPGASGKHGAQYF,TGTGCCAGCAGCCTAGGGCCAGGAGCTAGCGGGAAACACGGGGCCCAGTACTTC
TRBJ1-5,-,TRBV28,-,CASRVANQPQHF,TGTGCCAGCCGGGTAGCAAATCAGCCCCAGCATTTT
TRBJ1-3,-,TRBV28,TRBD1,CASRGQGLSGNTIYF,TGTGCCAGCAGAGGACAGGGGTTATCTGGAAACACCATATATTTT
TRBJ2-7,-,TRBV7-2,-,CASSFKVGQTYEQYF,TGTGCCAGCAGCTTTAAGGTAGGACAGACCTACGAGCAGTACTTC
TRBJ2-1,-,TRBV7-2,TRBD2,CASSLGLATLPHYNEQFF,TGTGCCAGCAGCTTGGGACTAGCGACCCTGCCGCACTACAATGAGCAGTTCTTC
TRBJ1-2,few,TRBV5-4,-,CASSVPGQSSYGYTF,TGTGCCAGCAGCGTACCCGGGCAATCATCCTATGGCTACACCTTC
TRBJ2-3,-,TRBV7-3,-,CASSLFLANTDTQYF,TGTGCCAGCAGCCTATTCTTAGCGAATACAGATACGCAGTATTTT
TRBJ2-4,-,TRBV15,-,CATSSRGANIQYF,TGTGCCACCAGCAGCAGGGGGGCGAACATTCAGTACTTC
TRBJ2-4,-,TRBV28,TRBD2,CASSLGTRNIQYF,TGTGCCAGCAGTTTGGGGACTAGAAACATTCAGTACTTC
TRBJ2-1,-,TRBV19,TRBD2,CASSRTSGGSSYNEQFF,TGTGCCAGTTCTCGGACTAGCGGAGGAAGCTCCTACAATGAGCAGTTCTTC
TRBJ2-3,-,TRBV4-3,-,CASSQDMGKSGQPQYF,TGCGCCAGCAGCCAAGATATGGGGAAGTCGGGTCAACCGCAGTATTTT
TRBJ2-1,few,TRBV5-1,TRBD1,CASRQDRGRNEQFF,TGCGCCAGCAGGCAGGACAGGGGCAGGAATGAGCAGTTCTTC
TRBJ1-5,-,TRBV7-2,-,CASSLGGAVRSNQPQHF,TGTGCCAGCAGCTTAGGAGGGGCAGTACGTAGCAATCAGCCCCAGCATTTT
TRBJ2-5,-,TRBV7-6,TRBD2,CASSLSVASGSLETQYF,TGTGCCAGCAGCTTATCGGTGGCTAGCGGGAGTCTAGAGACCCAGTACTTC
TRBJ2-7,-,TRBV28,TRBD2,CASRGGLAGALEQYF,TGTGCCAGCAGGGGAGGACTAGCGGGAGCCCTCGAGCAGTACTTC
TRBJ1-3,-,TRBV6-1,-,CASSRTLEENTIYF,TGTGCCAGCAGCAGGACCCTGGAGGAAAACACCATATATTTT
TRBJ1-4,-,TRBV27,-,CASSFKGLTNEKLFF,TGTGCCAGCAGTTTCAAAGGGTTAACTAATGAAAAACTGTTTTTT
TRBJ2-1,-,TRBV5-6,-,CASSLGRHNEQFF,TGTGCCAGCAGCCTAGGACGGCACAATGAGCAGTTCTTC
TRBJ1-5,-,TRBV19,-,CASTSLSNQPQHF,TGTGCCAGTACCTCACTTAGCAATCAGCCCCAGCATTTT
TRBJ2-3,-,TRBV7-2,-,CASSLDLDSTQYF,TGTGCCAGCAGCTTAGATTTGGACAGTACGCAGTATTTT
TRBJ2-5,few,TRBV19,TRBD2,CASSASGMGETQYF,TGTGCCAGTAGCGCTAGCGGGATGGGAGAGACCCAGTACTTC
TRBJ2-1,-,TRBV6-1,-,CASRPQVGFYNEQFF,TGTGCCAGCAGACCCCAGGTGGGATTCTACAATGAGCAGTTCTTC
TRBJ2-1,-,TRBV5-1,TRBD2,CASSLSGAGGKLYNEQFF,TGCGCCAGCAGCTTGTCCGGAGCGGGAGGGAAGCTCTACAATGAGCAGTTCTTC
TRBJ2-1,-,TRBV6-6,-,CASSYFGRASYNEQFF,TGTGCCAGCAGTTACTTCGGAAGAGCCTCCTACAATGAGCAGTTCTTC
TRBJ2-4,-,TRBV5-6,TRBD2,CASSRLAGQAKNIQYF,TGTGCCAGCAGCCGACTAGCGGGCCAAGCCAAAAACATTCAGTACTTC
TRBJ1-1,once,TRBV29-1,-,CSVGLNTEAFF,TGCAGCGTTGGGCTGAACACTGAAGCTTTCTTT
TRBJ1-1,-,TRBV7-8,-,CASSYRQTNTEAFF,TGTGCCAGCAGCTACCGACAGACCAACACTGAAGCTTTCTTT
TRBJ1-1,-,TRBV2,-,CASSVTGWTEAFF,TGTGCCAGCAGTGTTACGGGGTGGACTGAAGCTTTCTTT
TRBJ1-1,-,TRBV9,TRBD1,CASSVEVGGGDMKNEAFF,TGTGCCAGCAGCGTAGAAGTAGGAGGGGGCGATATGAAGAATGAAGCTTTCTTT
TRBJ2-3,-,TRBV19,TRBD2,CASSRREVTDTQYF,TGTGCCAGTAGTAGGCGGGAGGTGACAGATACGCAGTATTTT
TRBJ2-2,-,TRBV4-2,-,CASSSQDAVKNTGELFF,TGTGCCAGCAGCTCACAAGACGCGGTAAAGAACACCGGGGAGCTGTTTTTT
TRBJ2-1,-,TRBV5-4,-,CASSMVEIPNNNEQFF,TGTGCCAGCAGCATGGTAGAGATTCCTAACAACAATGAGCAGTTCTTC
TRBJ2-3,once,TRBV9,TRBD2,CASSARLAGRADTQYF,TGTGCCAGCAGCGCCCGACTAGCGGGGCGGGCAGATACGCAGTATTTT